The clone carrying this T cell receptor (beta chain) was detected once. Enrolled through a virtual design, the participants were between roughly 18 and 90 years of age and came from under 30 US areas. Participant-reported clinical history was the basis for cohort assignment. The data were obtained in a study of blood T cell repertoires in COVID-19. Across the study: T cells, B-cell-depleted T cells, or PBMCs provided the cDNA or gDNA that served as material.

The CDR3 sequence is 14 residues long. The V end was cut by 0 bases, the J end by 5 bases, with 12 bases between. Germline V gene sequence: CDR1 SGHNT, CDR2 YYREEE (reference sequence). The authors' processing: The assay estimated nucleated cells by amplifying reference gene primers. Repertoires were generated with immunoSEQ multiplex PCR, while TCRdb's copy carries only in-frame clones and drops some. V and J calls and clone size are given by that table; D and trimming were obtained from the DNA. The sample contains 200,000 to 250,000 clones, 85% to 90% of which appear only once. V usage is TRBV5-4 and J usage is TRBJ2-7; no definite D call. Input material: PBMCs or T cells enriched from blood (not recorded which). The sequence came from a man aged 30 to 45 who had recovered from COVID-19. For the CDR3, the DNA is TGTGCCAGCAGCTTGGGGTTACAGATCGACGAGCAGTACTTC. This sequence encodes CASSLGLQIDEQYF. Based on the CDR3 plus reference TRBV5-4 and TRBJ2-7, the full variable domain is ETGVTQSPTHLIKTRGQQVTLRCSSQSGHNTVSWYQQALGQGPQFIFQYYREEENGRGNFPPRFSGLQFPNYSSELNVNALELDDSALYLCASSLGLQIDEQYFGPGTRLTVT.